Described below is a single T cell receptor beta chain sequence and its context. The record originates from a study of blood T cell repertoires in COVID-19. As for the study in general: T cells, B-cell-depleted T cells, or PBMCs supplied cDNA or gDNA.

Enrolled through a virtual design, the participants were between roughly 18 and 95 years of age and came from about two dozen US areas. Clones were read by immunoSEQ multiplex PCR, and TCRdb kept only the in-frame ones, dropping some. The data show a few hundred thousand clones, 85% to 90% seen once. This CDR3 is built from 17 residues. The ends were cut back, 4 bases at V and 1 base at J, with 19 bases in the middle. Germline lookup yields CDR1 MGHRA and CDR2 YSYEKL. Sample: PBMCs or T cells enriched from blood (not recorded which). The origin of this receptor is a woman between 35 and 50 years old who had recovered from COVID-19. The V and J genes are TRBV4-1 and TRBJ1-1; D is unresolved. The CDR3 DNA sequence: TGCGCCAGCAGCCTCAAAGGAGGCGGACTATCGAACACTGAAGCTTTCTTT. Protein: CASSLKGGGLSNTEAFF.